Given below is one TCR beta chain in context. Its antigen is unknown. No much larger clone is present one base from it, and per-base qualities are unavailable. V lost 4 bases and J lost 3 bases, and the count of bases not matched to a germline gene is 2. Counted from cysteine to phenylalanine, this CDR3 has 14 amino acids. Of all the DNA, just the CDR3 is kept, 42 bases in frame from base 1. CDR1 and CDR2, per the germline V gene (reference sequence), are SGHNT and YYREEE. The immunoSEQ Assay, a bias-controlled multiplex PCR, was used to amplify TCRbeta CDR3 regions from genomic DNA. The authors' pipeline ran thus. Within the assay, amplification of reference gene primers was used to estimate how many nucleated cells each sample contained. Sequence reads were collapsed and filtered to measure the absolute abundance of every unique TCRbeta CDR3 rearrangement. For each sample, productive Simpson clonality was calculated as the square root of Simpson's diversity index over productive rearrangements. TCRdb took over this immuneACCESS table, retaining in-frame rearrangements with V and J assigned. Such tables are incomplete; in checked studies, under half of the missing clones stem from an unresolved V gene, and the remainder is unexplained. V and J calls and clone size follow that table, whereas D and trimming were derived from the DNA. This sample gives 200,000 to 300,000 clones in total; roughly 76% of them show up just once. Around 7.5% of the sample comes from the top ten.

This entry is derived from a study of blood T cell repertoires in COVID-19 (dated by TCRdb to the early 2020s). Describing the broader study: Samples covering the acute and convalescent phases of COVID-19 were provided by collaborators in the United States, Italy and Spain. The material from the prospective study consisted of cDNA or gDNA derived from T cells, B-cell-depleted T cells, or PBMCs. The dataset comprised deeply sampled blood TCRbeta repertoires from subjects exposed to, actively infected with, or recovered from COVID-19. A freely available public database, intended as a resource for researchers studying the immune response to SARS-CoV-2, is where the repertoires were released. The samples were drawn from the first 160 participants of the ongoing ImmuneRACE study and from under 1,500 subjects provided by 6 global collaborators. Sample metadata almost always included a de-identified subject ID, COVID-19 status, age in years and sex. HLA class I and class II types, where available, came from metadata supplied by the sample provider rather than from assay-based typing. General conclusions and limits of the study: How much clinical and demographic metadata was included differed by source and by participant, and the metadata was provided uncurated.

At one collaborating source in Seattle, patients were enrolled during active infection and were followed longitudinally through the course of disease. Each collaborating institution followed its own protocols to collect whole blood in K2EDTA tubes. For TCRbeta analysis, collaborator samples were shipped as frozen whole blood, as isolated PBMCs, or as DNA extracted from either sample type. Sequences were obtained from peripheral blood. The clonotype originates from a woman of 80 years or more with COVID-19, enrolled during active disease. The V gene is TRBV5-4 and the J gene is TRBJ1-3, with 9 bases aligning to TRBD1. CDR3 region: CASSLDRGGNTIYF. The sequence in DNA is TGTGCCAGCAGCCTGGACAGGGGTGGAAACACCATATATTTT.